A selection of T cell receptor beta chains follows, all from one sample in a study of technical replicates of blood from a handful of donors. Profiling relied on immunoSEQ multiplex PCR, and the TCRdb table lists in-frame clones only, not all of them. Among around 70,000 clones listed, 85% to 95% were seen once. Material for sequencing was T cells isolated from PBMCs. These receptors originate from a human donor in good health. Each CDR3 is given with its conserved first and last residue. A D gene is named only where the DNA matches it firmly. Expanded clones get a size class; other rows say once, few or many, or leave the size out.

size	V	D	length	J	CDR3	DNA
once	TRBV4-2	TRBD2	16	TRBJ2-3	CASSHHTSGGVDTQYF	TGTGCCAGCAGCCACCACACTAGCGGGGGTGTAGATACGCAGTATTTT
NA	TRBV4-1	TRBD2	17	TRBJ2-1	CASSLVASGGFYNEQFF	TGCGCCAGCAGCCTCGTCGCTAGCGGGGGGTTCTACAATGAGCAGTTCTTC
NA	TRBV28	TRBD1	15	TRBJ1-5	CASNSPQGSGEPQHF	TGTGCCAGCAACTCCCCACAGGGGAGTGGGGAGCCCCAGCATTTT
NA	TRBV10-3	TRBD1	15	TRBJ2-2	CAIRTGGENTGELFF	TGTGCCATCAGGACAGGGGGCGAAAACACCGGGGAGCTGTTTTTT
NA	TRBV7-9	TRBD1	15	TRBJ2-1	CASSARDRWDNEQFF	TGTGCCAGCAGCGCCCGGGACAGGTGGGACAATGAGCAGTTCTTC
NA	TRBV19	TRBD1	14	TRBJ1-2	CASSIGDSNYGYTF	TGTGCCAGTAGTATAGGGGACAGCAACTATGGCTACACCTTC
NA	TRBV23-1	TRBD2	13	TRBJ2-5	CATLAGESGTQYF	TGCGCCACCCTGGCGGGAGAGTCGGGGACCCAGTACTTC
NA	TRBV6-1	NA	14	TRBJ2-2	CASVWQGRTGELFF	TGTGCCAGCGTCTGGCAGGGGCGAACCGGGGAGCTGTTTTTT
once	TRBV5-1	TRBD2	17	TRBJ2-7	CASSLAVSGESSYEQYF	TGCGCCAGCAGCTTGGCCGTTAGCGGGGAGAGCTCCTACGAGCAGTACTTC
NA	TRBV7-3	TRBD2	16	TRBJ2-3	CASSLVAGGPSDTQYF	TGTGCCAGCAGCTTAGTAGCGGGGGGGCCCTCAGATACGCAGTATTTT
NA	TRBV29-1	TRBD2	18	TRBJ2-1	CSVEGMVTSGPSYNEQFF	TGCAGCGTTGAAGGAATGGTCACTAGCGGACCCTCCTACAATGAGCAGTTCTTC
NA	TRBV28	TRBD1	19	TRBJ1-2	CASSYLNGETGWGDYGYTF	TGTGCCAGCAGTTACTTAAACGGAGAGACAGGGTGGGGCGACTATGGCTACACCTTC
NA	TRBV7-6	NA	14	TRBJ2-7	CASSSTGQFDEQYF	TGTGCCAGCAGCTCGACGGGACAATTCGACGAGCAGTACTTC
NA	TRBV30	TRBD1	13	TRBJ1-3	CAWARDSGNTIYF	TGTGCCTGGGCCCGGGACAGCGGAAACACCATATATTTT
NA	TRBV12-5	TRBD2	15	TRBJ2-1	CASGLVLAGASEQFF	TGTGCTAGTGGTTTGGTACTAGCGGGGGCGAGTGAGCAGTTCTTC
NA	TRBV14	NA	16	TRBJ2-3	CASSRDLRRDGDTQYF	TGTGCCAGCAGCCGAGACCTGAGGAGGGATGGAGATACGCAGTATTTT
NA	TRBV18	TRBD1	16	TRBJ2-7	CASSPIEQGAKDEQYF	TGTGCCAGCTCACCGATAGAACAGGGGGCCAAGGACGAGCAGTACTTC
NA	TRBV7-2	TRBD2	19	TRBJ2-7	CASSLEVREGSYYSYEQYF	TGTGCCAGCAGCTTGGAGGTGCGGGAGGGCTCTTACTACTCCTACGAGCAGTACTTC
NA	TRBV4-1	TRBD1	14	TRBJ2-1	CASSLPGQGNEQFF	TGCGCCAGCAGCCTACCGGGACAGGGTAATGAGCAGTTCTTC
NA	TRBV19	NA	14	TRBJ1-3	CASSIAGFGNTIYF	TGTGCCAGTAGTATTGCAGGTTTCGGAAACACCATATATTTT
once	TRBV18	NA	15	TRBJ2-7	CASSPRRAGSYEQYF	TGTGCCAGCTCACCACGGAGGGCTGGGTCCTACGAGCAGTACTTC
NA	TRBV9	NA	14	TRBJ1-3	CASSVRGSGNTIYF	TGTGCCAGCAGCGTAAGGGGATCTGGAAACACCATATATTTT
NA	TRBV5-1	NA	14	TRBJ2-7	CASSSTGSSYEQYF	TGCGCCAGCAGCTCGACAGGTTCCTCCTACGAGCAGTACTTC
NA	TRBV5-1	TRBD2	18	TRBJ2-5	CASTPVRVSGGFQETQYF	TGCGCCAGCACCCCCGTAAGGGTTAGCGGGGGATTCCAAGAGACCCAGTACTTC